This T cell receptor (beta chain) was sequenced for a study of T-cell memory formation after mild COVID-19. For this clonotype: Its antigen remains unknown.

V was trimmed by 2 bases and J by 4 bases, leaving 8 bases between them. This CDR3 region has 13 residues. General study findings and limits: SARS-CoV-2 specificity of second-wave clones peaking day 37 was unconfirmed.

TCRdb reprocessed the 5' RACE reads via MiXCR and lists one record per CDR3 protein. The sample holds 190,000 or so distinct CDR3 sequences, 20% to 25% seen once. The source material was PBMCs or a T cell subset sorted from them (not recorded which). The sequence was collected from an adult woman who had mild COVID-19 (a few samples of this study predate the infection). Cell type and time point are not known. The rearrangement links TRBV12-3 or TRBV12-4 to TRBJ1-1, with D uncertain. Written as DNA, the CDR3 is TGTGCCAGCAGTTTAAGGGCAGTCACTGAAGCTTTCTTT. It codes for CASSLRAVTEAFF.